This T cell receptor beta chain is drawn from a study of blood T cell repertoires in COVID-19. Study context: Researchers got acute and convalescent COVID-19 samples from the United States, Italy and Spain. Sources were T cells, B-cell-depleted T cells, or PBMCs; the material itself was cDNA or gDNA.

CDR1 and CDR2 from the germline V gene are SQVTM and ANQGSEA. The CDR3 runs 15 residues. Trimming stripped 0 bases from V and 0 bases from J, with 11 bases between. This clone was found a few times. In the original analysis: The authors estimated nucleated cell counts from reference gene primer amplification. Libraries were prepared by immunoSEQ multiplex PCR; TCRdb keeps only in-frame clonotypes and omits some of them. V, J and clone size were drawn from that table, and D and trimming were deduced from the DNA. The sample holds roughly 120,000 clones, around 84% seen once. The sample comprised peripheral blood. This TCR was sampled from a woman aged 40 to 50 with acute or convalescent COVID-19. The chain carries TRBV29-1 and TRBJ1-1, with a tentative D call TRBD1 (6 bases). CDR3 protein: CSVEDVGQMNTEAFF. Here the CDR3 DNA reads TGCAGCGTTGAAGACGTTGGACAGATGAACACTGAAGCTTTCTTT.